This T cell receptor beta chain was sequenced during a study of T-cell memory formation after mild COVID-19. TCRdb itself ran the 5' RACE reads through MiXCR, one entry per CDR3 protein. The table includes roughly 300,000 distinct CDR3 sequences, about 17% detected once. This clonotype was observed a few times. The CDR3 runs to 16 residues. The ends lost 4 bases at V and 9 bases at J; junction bases unmatched: 12. Germline CDR1 reads SGHTA; CDR2 reads FQGNSA. Sequencing used PBMCs or a T cell subset sorted from them (not recorded which). The rearrangement joins TRBV7-2 to TRBJ1-6, with TRBD1 identical over 7 bases. The sequence was collected from a young man who had mild COVID-19 (a few samples of this study predate the infection). Cell type and time point are not known. As DNA, the CDR3 is TGTGCCAGCAGCTCCTCGCCGGGGGCAGGGGGTTCACCCCTCCACTTT. Encoded protein: CASSSSPGAGGSPLHF.